The subject of this entry is one TCR beta chain. The antigen is unknown. The sample comes from a study of response to subunit inactivated influenza vaccine. Study outcomes and limitations: The authors put forward the suggestion that each seasonal influenza vaccination may bring in only a limited number of new T cells.

TCRdb analysed the RT-PCR reads with MiXCR anew, one entry per CDR3 protein. The table has hundreds of thousands of distinct CDR3 sequences, around 11% seen once. The CDR3 has 16 residues. Germline V gene sequence: CDR1 SGHRS, CDR2 YFSETQ. The germline V and J ends were trimmed by 3 bases and 1 base, with 15 bases remaining between them. These same records also appear under a second study, on T cells expressing NK-cell markers. Per that study: TCR beta cDNA was generated via 5'RACE template switching incorporating UMIs. Sorted CD3+CD56+NKG2C+, CD3+CD56+NKG2C- and CD3+CD56-NKG2C+ T-cell subsets were beta-chain profiled. An anti-gamma-delta TCR antibody confined sorting to alpha-beta TCR T cells across several of the experiments. Several donors likewise had their CD3+CD56-NKG2C+ fraction led by these clonotypes.

The TCR sequence derives from a man aged 50 to 60 who received an inactivated influenza vaccine. The J gene is TRBJ2-3, the V gene TRBV5-1; D may correspond to TRBD1 or TRBD2 (5 bases each). Sequenced here: PBMCs from blood, sampled on the day of vaccination. CDR3 DNA: TGCGCCAGCAGCTCGGGTTTGGGGGAACGCACAGATACGCAGTATTTT. This gives the protein CASSSGLGERTDTQYF.